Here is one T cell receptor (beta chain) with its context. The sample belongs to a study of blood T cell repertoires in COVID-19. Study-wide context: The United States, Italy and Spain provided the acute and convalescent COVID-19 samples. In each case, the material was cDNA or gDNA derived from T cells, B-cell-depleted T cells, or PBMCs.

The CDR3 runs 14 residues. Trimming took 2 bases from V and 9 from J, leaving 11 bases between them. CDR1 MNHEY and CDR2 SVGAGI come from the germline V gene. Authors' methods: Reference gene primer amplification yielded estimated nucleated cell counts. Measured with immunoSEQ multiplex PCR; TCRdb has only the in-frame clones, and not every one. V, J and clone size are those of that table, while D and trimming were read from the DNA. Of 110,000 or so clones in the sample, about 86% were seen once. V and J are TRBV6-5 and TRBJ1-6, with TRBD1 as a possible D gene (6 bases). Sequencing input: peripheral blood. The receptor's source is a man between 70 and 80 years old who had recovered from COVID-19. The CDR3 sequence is CASSYDLGGSPLHF. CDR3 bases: TGTGCCAGCAGTTACGACCTAGGGGGTTCACCCCTCCACTTT.